This T cell receptor beta chain stems from a study of molecular identifiers for immune sequencing clone quantification. TCRdb ran MiXCR on the PCR reads and lists one entry per CDR3 protein. Of 550,000 to 750,000 distinct CDR3 sequences listed, roughly 21% were seen once; the top ten hold roughly 0.83%. Germline V gene data show CDR1 as SGHAT and CDR2 as FQNNGV. V was cut by 5 bases and J by 6 bases, with 17 bases left in between. The CDR3 has 14 residues. The chain couples TRBV11-2 to TRBJ2-7; no clear D gene. The sample was naive CD8+ T cells from blood, with Jurkat cell RNA spiked in. Specified subset: FACS-sorted CD8+CD4-CCR7+CD45RA+ naive T cells. This clonotype was sampled from a human donor in good health. Some libraries in this study had Jurkat cell RNA spiked in. CDR3 loop: CASSPSTEVREQYF. The CDR3 DNA follows: TGTGCCAGCAGCCCCTCCACTGAGGTTCGCGAGCAGTACTTC.